Below, 6 T cell receptor beta chains from the same sample are listed, as sequenced in a study of OX40 agonist ivuxolimab in advanced cancers. The table came from immunoSEQ multiplex PCR; TCRdb's copy has only in-frame clones and leaves some out. The sample lists 90,000 to 150,000 clones, 75% to 90% occurring once. The sample in question was CD4+ or CD8+ T cells sorted from blood, obtained in a trial of the OX40 agonist ivuxolimab. The receptors originated from an adult with an advanced solid tumor such as melanoma, head and neck, liver or kidney cancer.

Of note for this clone: Other DNA sequences in this sample translate to the same CDR3. The rearrangement joins TRBV19 to TRBJ2-3; no definite D call. The germline CDR1 and CDR2 sequences are LNHDA and SQIVND (reference sequence). The V gene lost 3 bases and the J gene lost 0 bases, with 7 bases spanning the gap. This CDR3 region has 14 residues. The CDR3 spells CASSISISTDTQYF. CDR3 nucleotide sequence: TGTGCCAGTAGTATCTCGATTAGCACAGATACGCAGTATTTT.

This chain uses TRBV30 with TRBJ1-4; D not certain. The germline gives CDR1 GTSNPN, CDR2 SVGIG (reference sequence). CDR3 length: 12 amino acids. Trimming took off 0 bases at V and 6 bases at J, with 5 bases between the two ends. The CDR3 loop is CAWSVGDEKLFF. In nucleotides, the CDR3 is TGTGCCTGGAGTGTTGGGGATGAAAAACTGTTTTTT.

V usage is TRBV7-9 and J usage is TRBJ2-7, with D possibly TRBD1 on 5 matching bases. The CDR3 sequence is 14 residues long. V shed 1 base and J shed 6 bases, with 13 bases lying between them. The V gene's germline CDR1 is SEHNR and CDR2 FQNEAQ (reference sequence). This CDR3 is CASSLDVGASEQYF. CDR3 sequence (DNA): TGTGCCAGCAGCTTAGATGTTGGGGCCTCCGAGCAGTACTTC.

This chain joins TRBV6-5 and TRBJ1-5; 9 bases are shared with TRBD1. The CDR3 contains 15 residues. The V and J ends lost 6 bases and 0 bases, in that order; junction bases with no gene match: 3. Germline CDR1 and CDR2: MNHEY and SVGAGI. This chain's CDR3 is CASSQDRGSNQPQHF. The CDR3 DNA reads as TGTGCCAGCAGCCAGGACAGGGGTAGCAATCAGCCCCAGCATTTT.

The chain combines TRBV6-5 with TRBJ2-3; D may match TRBD1 or TRBD2 (5 bases each). This CDR3 is 14 amino acids long. CDR1 is MNHEY, CDR2 SVGAGI, per germline. V lost 2 bases and J lost 6, with 12 bases in between. The CDR3: CASSYGTSGDTQYF. The CDR3 DNA follows: TGTGCCAGCAGTTACGGGACCTCCGGGGATACGCAGTATTTT.

V gene TRBV7-9 combines with J gene TRBJ1-3; D perhaps matches TRBD1 (5 bases). Germline V lookup: CDR1 SEHNR, CDR2 FQNEAQ (reference sequence). The V gene lost 4 bases and the J gene lost 1 base, with 14 bases spanning the gap. This CDR3 region has 16 residues. CDR3 loop: CASSSGDGKSGNTIYF. The CDR3 nucleotides read TGTGCCAGCAGCTCGGGGGACGGAAAGTCTGGAAACACCATATATTTT.